The source of this T cell receptor (beta chain) is a study of response to subunit inactivated influenza vaccine (dated by TCRdb to 2017 to 2018). For context, the study as a whole: Deep quantitative T cell receptor repertoire profiling was used in the study to track responses to a trivalent subunit inactivated influenza vaccine. The full study reports these points: The authors proposed that each seasonal influenza vaccination may bring in only a limited number of new T cells.

The library was produced with RT-PCR. Instrument on record: Illumina HiSeq 2500. TCRdb cleaned the public reads at Q25 with fastp, built clones with MiXCR and kept in-frame beta chains. Each record represents a unique CDR3 protein, reported with the most common genes and DNA among its rows. The sample table contains approximately 250,000 distinct CDR3 sequences; only one count was recorded for roughly an eighth of them. The ten largest account for under 10% of the sample. The V end gives up 0 bases and the J end 0 bases, leaving 6 bases in the junction not matched to a gene. The CDR3 goes from the cysteine to the phenylalanine over 17 residues. The CDR3 DNA has 51 bases and is translated from base 1. The germline V gene encodes CDR1 SGHNT and CDR2 YYREEE (reference sequence). Concerning this clonotype: Its cognate antigen has yet to be identified. No much larger clone is present one base from it, and per-base qualities are unavailable.

The rearranged chain carries TRBV5-4 and TRBJ2-1; 7 junctional bases match TRBD2. The sequencing here drew on non-naive T cells sorted from PBMCs, taken approximately 15 days before vaccination. The sample's cell subset or site label, in plain terms: memory T cell fraction. This TCR derives from a man aged 50-60 years who received an inactivated influenza vaccine. Donor details come from another sample of the same person, matched by shared clones. CDR3 region: CASSLAYGRSSYNEQFF. The DNA is TGTGCCAGCAGCTTGGCTTACGGGAGGAGCTCCTACAATGAGCAGTTCTTC.